The 3 T cell receptor beta chains below come from one sample, sequenced in a study of identifying expanded T cells in peripheral blood (dated by TCRdb to between 2018 and 2020). The library was generated by the immunoSEQ multiplex PCR assay. Not all clones reach the TCRdb copy of this immuneACCESS table, which keeps in-frame sequences only. Checked studies attribute under half of the gap to unresolved V genes and leave the rest unexplained. The sample table contains over 100,000 clones; only one count was recorded for 70% to 90% of them. The ten largest make up roughly an eighth of the sample. Specimen: blood. Receptors originate from a person aged 18 to 69 in good health.

This CDR3 is CASRNQGETEAFF. CDR3 sequence (DNA): TGTGCCAGCAGAAATCAGGGGGAAACTGAAGCTTTCTTT. The chain couples TRBV6-4 to TRBJ1-1; 7 bases are a match to TRBD1. Germline CDR1 and CDR2: MRHNA and SNTAGT. Germline trimming cut 6 bases from V and 5 bases from J; bases unmatched to any gene: 6. The CDR3 has 13 residues.

The gene calls are TRBV4-1 and TRBJ2-3; D call uncertain. The CDR3 sequence is 16 residues long. Trimming shortened V by 5 bases and J by 0 bases, and 15 bases separated the two germline ends. Germline CDR1 is MGHRA and CDR2 is YSYEKL. This chain's CDR3 is CASSAPPGHSTDTQYF. For the CDR3, the DNA is TGCGCCAGCAGCGCCCCGCCGGGTCATAGCACAGATACGCAGTATTTT.

This clone came up once. The J gene is TRBJ2-7, the V gene TRBV28; TRBD1 is a possible D gene (5 bases). V was trimmed by 2 bases and J by 6 bases, leaving 8 bases between them. The CDR3 extends over 12 amino acids. Germline V gene sequence: CDR1 MDHEN, CDR2 SYDVKM. The chain's CDR3 is CASSLRGGEQYF. Here the CDR3 DNA reads TGTGCCAGCAGTTTAAGGGGTGGCGAGCAGTACTTC.